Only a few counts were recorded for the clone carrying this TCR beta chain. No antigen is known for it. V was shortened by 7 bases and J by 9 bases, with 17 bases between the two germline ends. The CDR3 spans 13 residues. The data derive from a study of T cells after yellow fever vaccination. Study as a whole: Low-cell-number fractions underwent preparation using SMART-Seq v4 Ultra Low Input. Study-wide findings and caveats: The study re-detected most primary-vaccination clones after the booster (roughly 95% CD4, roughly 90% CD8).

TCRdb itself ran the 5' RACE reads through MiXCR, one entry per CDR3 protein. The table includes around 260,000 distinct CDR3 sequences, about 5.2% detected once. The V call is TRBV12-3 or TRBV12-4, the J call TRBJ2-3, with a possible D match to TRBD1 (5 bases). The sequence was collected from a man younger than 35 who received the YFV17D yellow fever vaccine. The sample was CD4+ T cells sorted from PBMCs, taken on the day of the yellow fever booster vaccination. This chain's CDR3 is CASTKGSLDTQYF. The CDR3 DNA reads TGTGCCAGCACCAAGGGGTCCCTGGACACGCAGTATTTT.